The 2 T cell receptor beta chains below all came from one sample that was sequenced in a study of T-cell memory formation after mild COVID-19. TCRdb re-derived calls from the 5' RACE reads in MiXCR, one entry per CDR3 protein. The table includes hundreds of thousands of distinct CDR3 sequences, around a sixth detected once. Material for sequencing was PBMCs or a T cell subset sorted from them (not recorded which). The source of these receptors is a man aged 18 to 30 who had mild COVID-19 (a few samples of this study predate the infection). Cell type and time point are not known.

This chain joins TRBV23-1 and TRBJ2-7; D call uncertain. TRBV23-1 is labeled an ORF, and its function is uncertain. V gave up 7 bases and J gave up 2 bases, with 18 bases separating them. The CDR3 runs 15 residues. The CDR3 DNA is TGCGCCAGCACCCCCTCCAGGACGGCGACCTACGAGCAGTACTTC. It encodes CASTPSRTATYEQYF.

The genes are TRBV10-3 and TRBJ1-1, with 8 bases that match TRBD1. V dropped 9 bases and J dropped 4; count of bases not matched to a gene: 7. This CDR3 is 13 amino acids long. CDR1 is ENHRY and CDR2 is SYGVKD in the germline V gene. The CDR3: CAIRTTGGTEAFF. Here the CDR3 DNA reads TGTGCCATAAGGACAACAGGGGGCACTGAAGCTTTCTTT.